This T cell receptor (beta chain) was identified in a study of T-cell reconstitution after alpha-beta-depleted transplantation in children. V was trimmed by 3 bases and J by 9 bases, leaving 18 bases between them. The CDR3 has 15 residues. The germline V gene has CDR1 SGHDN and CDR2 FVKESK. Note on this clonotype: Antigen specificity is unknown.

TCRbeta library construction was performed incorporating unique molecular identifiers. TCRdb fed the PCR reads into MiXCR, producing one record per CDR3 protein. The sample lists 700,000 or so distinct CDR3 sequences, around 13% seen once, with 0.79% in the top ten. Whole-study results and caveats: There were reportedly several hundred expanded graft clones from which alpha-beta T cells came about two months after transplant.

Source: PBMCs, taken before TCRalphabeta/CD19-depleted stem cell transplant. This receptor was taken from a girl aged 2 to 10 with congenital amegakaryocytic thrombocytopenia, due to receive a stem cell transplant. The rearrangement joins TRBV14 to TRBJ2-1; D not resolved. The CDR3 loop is CASSHYDWEGLEQFF. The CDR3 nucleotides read TGTGCCAGCAGCCACTATGACTGGGAAGGGCTTGAGCAGTTCTTC. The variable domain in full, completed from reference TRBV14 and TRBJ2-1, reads EAGVTQFPSHSVIEKGQTVTLRCDPISGHDNLYWYRRVMGKEIKFLLHFVKESKQDESGMPNNRFLAERTGGTYSTLKVQPAELEDSGVYFCASSHYDWEGLEQFFGPGTRLTVL.